These 18 T cell receptor beta chains came from one sample sequenced in a study of cytomegalovirus exposure and HLA in healthy donors. TCRdb keeps only in-frame clones here, not all; method: immunoSEQ multiplex PCR. Of about 55,000 clones detected, approximately 92% appear once; the ten largest clones hold roughly 3%. Sequenced input: PBMCs. The source is a man aged 18-30 years in good health and CMV-seronegative.

The gene calls are TRBV30 and TRBJ2-1; TRBD2 matches 8 bases. V was pared by 2 bases and J by 9 bases, with 6 bases of the junction left unmatched. The CDR3 covers 13 residues. The germline gives CDR1 GTSNPN, CDR2 SVGIG (reference sequence). The DNA of the CDR3 is TGTGCCTGGAGTTCCGGACTAGCCGGTGAGCAGTTCTTC. Translation: CAWSSGLAGEQFF.

The rearrangement joins TRBV12-5 to TRBJ2-1; 8 positions match TRBD1. From germline, CDR1 is LGHNT and CDR2 FRNRAP. The J segment lost 9 bases and the V segment lost 6 bases, leaving 7 bases of the junction unmatched. The CDR3 is 13 amino acids. The CDR3 nucleotides are TGTGCTAGTGGCGGACAGGGCACTGGTGAGCAGTTCTTC. Protein product: CASGGQGTGEQFF. The entire variable domain, with the rest obtained from reference TRBV12-5 and TRBJ2-1, is as follows: DARVTQTPRHKVTEMGQEVTMRCQPILGHNTVFWYRQTMMQGLELLAYFRNRAPLDDSGMPKDRFSAEMPDATLATLKIQPSEPRDSAVYFCASGGQGTGEQFFGPGTRLTVL.

This sequence joins TRBV7-9 and TRBJ2-7; no firm D call. Deletions cut 5 bases from V and 6 bases from J, with 8 bases between. The CDR3 consists of 11 residues. CDR1 is SEHNR, CDR2 FQNEAQ, per germline (reference sequence). DNA of the CDR3: TGTGCCAGCAGCCGTTCTATCGAGCAGTACTTC. Translated: CASSRSIEQYF.

The J gene is TRBJ1-1, the V gene TRBV21-1; TRBD1 reflects the table's D call only, with no check against the DNA. TRBV21-1 is designated a pseudogene. The CDR3 extends over 17 amino acids. CDR3 residues: CASGNRGKATSDPEAFF. Here the CDR3 DNA reads TGTGCCAGCGGTAACAGGGGAAAAGCTACCTCTGACCCTGAAGCTTTCTTT.

In its sample, this clone was seen once. The chain combines TRBV28 with TRBJ1-5, with TRBD1 matching 8 bases. J gave up 1 base and V 6 bases, and 14 bases lay outside the gene matches. The CDR3 runs to 18 residues. Germline V gives CDR1 MDHEN, CDR2 SYDVKM. DNA for the CDR3: TGTGCCAGCAGAGAGGTGGGGCAGGGGGCTTTAAGCAATCAGCCCCAGCATTTT. Its protein product is CASREVGQGALSNQPQHF.

The V and J genes are TRBV9 and TRBJ2-5; a possible D gene is TRBD1 (7 bases). Germline V lookup: CDR1 SGDLS, CDR2 YYNGEE. Trimming took 0 bases from V and 3 from J, leaving 12 bases between them. The CDR3 is made up of 15 amino acids. The CDR3 sequence: CASSVVGGGEETQYF. CDR3 DNA sequence: TGTGCCAGCAGCGTAGTCGGAGGGGGCGAAGAGACCCAGTACTTC.

The CDR3 here is CASKGQTTDTQYF. CDR3 bases: TGTGCCAGCAAGGGACAGACCACAGATACGCAGTATTTT. The J gene is TRBJ2-3, the V gene TRBV6-1; 7 positions agree with TRBD1. Germline CDR1 reads MNHNS; CDR2 reads SASEGT. V gave up 7 bases and J gave up 2 bases; unmatched junction bases: 3. CDR3 size: 13 residues.

The chain employs TRBV18 and TRBJ2-7; D is perhaps TRBD1 (6 bases). The CDR3 is made up of 13 amino acids. From germline, CDR1 is KGHSH and CDR2 LQKENI. The germline V and J ends were trimmed by 4 bases and 6 bases, with 13 bases remaining between them. In DNA form, the CDR3 reads TGTGCCAGCTCACGACAGGAAGGAGGCGAGCAGTACTTC. Protein: CASSRQEGGEQYF.

The chain recombines TRBV28 with TRBJ1-2, with D possibly being TRBD1 (5 bases). This CDR3 has 14 amino acids. Germline loops: CDR1 MDHEN, CDR2 SYDVKM. The ends were cut back, 9 bases at V and 3 bases at J, with 17 bases in the middle. CDR3 nucleotide sequence: TGTGCCAGTTATCGCGGGGCGCAAGACTATGGCTACACCTTC. Residues: CASYRGAQDYGYTF.

J is TRBJ2-1 and V is TRBV6-4; TRBD1 is a possible D gene (5 bases). V was cut by 6 bases and J by 3 bases, with 15 bases left in between. Germline assignment: CDR1 MRHNA and CDR2 SNTAGT. The CDR3 has 15 residues. CDR3 DNA sequence: TGTGCCAGCAGCCTCTCAGGGAACGGCTACAATGAGCAGTTCTTC. Translating it yields CASSLSGNGYNEQFF.

This sequence joins TRBV6-5 and TRBJ1-2; 8 nucleotides agree with TRBD1. Germline-derived CDR1 and CDR2 are MNHEY and SVGAGI. The trim removed 11 bases at V and 8 bases at J, leaving 7 bases unmatched. This CDR3 has 11 amino acids. This CDR3 reads CAARTGWGYTF. CDR3 DNA sequence: TGTGCCGCCCGGACAGGGTGGGGCTACACCTTC.

This chain uses TRBV27 with TRBJ2-1, with 11 nucleotides matching TRBD1. V shed 5 bases, J shed 6 bases, and the junction held 9 bases outside the gene matches. The CDR3 consists of 16 residues. Per germline, CDR1 MNHEY and CDR2 SMNVEV (reference sequence). CDR3 coding DNA: TGTGCCAGCAGTGGGCCGGACAGGGGGCGAGGCAATGAGCAGTTCTTC. Its translation: CASSGPDRGRGNEQFF.

The chain recombines TRBV4-1 with TRBJ1-3; TRBD1 aligns across 10 bases. This CDR3 region has 15 residues. The trim removed 4 bases at V and 2 bases at J, leaving 2 bases unmatched. CDR1 MGHRA and CDR2 YSYEKL come from the germline V gene. CDR3 in amino acids: CASSRDRGTGNTIYF. The CDR3 DNA reads TGCGCCAGCAGCCGGGACAGGGGTACTGGAAACACCATATATTTT.

The chain's CDR3 is CASSGTGALSETQYF. The CDR3, as DNA: TGTGCCAGCAGTGGAACAGGGGCTTTATCGGAGACCCAGTACTTC. The rearrangement uses TRBV6-1 and TRBJ2-5; 7 bases line up with TRBD1. The CDR3 spans 15 residues. Germline lookup yields CDR1 MNHNS and CDR2 SASEGT. Trimming at V came to 4 bases and at J to 5 bases, leaving 10 bases not matched to a gene.

The chain uses TRBV28 and TRBJ2-3; D gene ambiguous. Germline loops: CDR1 MDHEN, CDR2 SYDVKM. This CDR3 is built from 17 residues. V lost 5 bases, J lost 1 base, and 19 bases lay in between. This CDR3 is CASSRQFPPSRTDTQYF. Here the CDR3 DNA reads TGTGCCAGCAGTAGACAATTCCCTCCCTCTCGCACAGATACGCAGTATTTT.

The rearrangement uses TRBV7-9 and TRBJ2-2; a possible D gene is TRBD2 (5 bases). CDR3 size: 15 residues. Trimming took off 2 bases at V and 0 bases at J, with 7 bases between the two ends. Germline V gives CDR1 SEHNR, CDR2 FQNEAQ (reference sequence). The CDR3 here is CASSLLASNTGELFF. The CDR3 bases are TGTGCCAGCAGCTTATTAGCGTCGAACACCGGGGAGCTGTTTTTT.

The rearrangement uses TRBV9 and TRBJ2-6, with 10 bases aligning to TRBD2. V shed 5 bases and J 2 bases; nucleotides not matched to a gene: 13. Looked up from germline, CDR1 is SGDLS and CDR2 is YYNGEE. There are 19 residues in the CDR3. CDR3 loop: CASRGAVSGRAPGANVLTF. In DNA, the CDR3 is TGTGCCAGCAGAGGGGCGGTCAGCGGGAGGGCTCCTGGGGCCAACGTCCTGACTTTC.

The CDR3 loop reads CASSPSTGLGKNIQYF. In DNA form, the CDR3 reads TGCGCCAGCAGCCCCTCTACAGGGTTAGGCAAAAACATTCAGTACTTC. The gene calls are TRBV4-1 and TRBJ2-4, with D maybe TRBD1 (6 bases). The germline V and J ends were trimmed by 4 bases and 3 bases, with 16 bases remaining between them. The CDR3 length is 16 residues. Germline lookup yields CDR1 MGHRA and CDR2 YSYEKL.